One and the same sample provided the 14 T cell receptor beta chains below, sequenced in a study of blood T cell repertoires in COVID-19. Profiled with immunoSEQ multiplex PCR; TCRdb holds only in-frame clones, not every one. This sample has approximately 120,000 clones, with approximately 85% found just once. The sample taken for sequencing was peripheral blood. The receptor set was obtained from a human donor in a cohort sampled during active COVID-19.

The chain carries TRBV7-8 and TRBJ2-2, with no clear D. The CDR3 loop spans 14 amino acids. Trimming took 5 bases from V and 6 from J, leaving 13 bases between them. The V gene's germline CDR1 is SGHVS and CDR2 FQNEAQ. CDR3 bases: TGTGCCAGCAGCCTGGAGTCTAGATCCGGGGAGCTGTTTTTT. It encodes CASSLESRSGELFF.

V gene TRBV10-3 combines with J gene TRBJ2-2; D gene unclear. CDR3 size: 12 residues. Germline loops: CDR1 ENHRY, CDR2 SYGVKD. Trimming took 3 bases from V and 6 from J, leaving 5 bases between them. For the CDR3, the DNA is TGTGCCATCAGTGACCTCCCCGGGGAGCTGTTTTTT. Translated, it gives CAISDLPGELFF.

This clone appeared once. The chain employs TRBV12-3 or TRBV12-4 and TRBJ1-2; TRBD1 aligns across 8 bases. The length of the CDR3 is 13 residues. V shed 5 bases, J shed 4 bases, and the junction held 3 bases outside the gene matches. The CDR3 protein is CASSTTGGYGYTF. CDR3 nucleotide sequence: TGTGCCAGCAGTACCACAGGGGGCTATGGCTACACCTTC.

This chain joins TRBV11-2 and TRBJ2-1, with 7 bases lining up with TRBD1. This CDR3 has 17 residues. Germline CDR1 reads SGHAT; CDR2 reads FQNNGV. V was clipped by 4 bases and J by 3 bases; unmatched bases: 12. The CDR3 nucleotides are TGTGCCAGCAGCTCATTGACAGGGTCGAGGGGCTACAATGAGCAGTTCTTC. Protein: CASSSLTGSRGYNEQFF.

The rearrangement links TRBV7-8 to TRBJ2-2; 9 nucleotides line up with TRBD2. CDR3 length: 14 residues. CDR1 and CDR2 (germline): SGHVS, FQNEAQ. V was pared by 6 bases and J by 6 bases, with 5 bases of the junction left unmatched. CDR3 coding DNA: TGTGCCAGCAGGGTAGCGGGGGCCTCCGGGGAGCTGTTTTTT. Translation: CASRVAGASGELFF.

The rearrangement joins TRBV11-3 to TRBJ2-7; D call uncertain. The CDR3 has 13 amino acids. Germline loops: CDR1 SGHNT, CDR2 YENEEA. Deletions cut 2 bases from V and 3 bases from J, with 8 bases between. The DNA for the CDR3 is TGTGCCAGCAGCTTATATCTTAGCTACGAGCAGTACGTC. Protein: CASSLYLSYEQYV.

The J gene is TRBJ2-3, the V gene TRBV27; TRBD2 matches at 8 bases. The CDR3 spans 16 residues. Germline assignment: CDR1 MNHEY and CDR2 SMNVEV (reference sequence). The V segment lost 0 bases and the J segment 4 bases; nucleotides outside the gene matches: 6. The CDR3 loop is CASSLSKAGASDTQYF. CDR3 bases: TGTGCCAGCAGTTTATCGAAAGCGGGGGCGTCAGATACGCAGTATTTT.

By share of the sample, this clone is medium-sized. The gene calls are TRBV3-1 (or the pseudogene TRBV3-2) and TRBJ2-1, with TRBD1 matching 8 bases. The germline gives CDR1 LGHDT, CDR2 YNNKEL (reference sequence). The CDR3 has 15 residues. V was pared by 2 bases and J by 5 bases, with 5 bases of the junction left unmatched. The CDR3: CASSQQGAGNNEQFF. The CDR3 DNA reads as TGTGCCAGCAGCCAACAGGGGGCGGGTAACAATGAGCAGTTCTTC.

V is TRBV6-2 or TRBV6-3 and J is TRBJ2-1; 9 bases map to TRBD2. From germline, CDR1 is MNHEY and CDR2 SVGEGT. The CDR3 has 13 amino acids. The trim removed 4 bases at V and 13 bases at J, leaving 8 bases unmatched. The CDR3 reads CASSSEGLATQFF. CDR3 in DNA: TGTGCCAGCAGTTCCGAGGGACTAGCTACACAGTTCTTC.

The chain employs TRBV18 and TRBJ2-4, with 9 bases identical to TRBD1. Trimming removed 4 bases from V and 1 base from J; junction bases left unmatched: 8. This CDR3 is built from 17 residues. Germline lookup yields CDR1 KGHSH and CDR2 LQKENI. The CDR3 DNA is TGTGCCAGCTCACTGGAACAGGGGGCAGGGGCCAAAAACATTCAGTACTTC. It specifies CASSLEQGAGAKNIQYF. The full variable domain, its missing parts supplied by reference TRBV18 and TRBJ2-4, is NAGVMQNPRHLVRRRGQEARLRCSPMKGHSHVYWYRQLPEEGLKFMVYLQKENIIDESGMPKERFSAEFPKEGPSILRIQQVVRGDSAAYFCASSLEQGAGAKNIQYFGAGTRLSVL.

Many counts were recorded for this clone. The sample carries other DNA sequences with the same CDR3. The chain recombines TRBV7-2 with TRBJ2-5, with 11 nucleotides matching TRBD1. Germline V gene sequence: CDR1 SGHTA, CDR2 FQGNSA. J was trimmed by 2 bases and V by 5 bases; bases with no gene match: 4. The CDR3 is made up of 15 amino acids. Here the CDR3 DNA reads TGTGCCAGCAGCCCGGACAGGGGGCGGCAAGAGACCCAGTACTTC. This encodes CASSPDRGRQETQYF.

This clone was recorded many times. In nucleotides, the CDR3 is TGTGCCAGCAGTTTGAGAGGGATGGACTATGGCTACACCTTC. This sequence encodes CASSLRGMDYGYTF. The chain is built from TRBV28 and TRBJ1-2; D is uncertain. The CDR3 has 14 residues. Germline V gene lookup returns CDR1 MDHEN and CDR2 SYDVKM. V was trimmed by 3 bases and J by 3 bases, leaving 11 bases between them.

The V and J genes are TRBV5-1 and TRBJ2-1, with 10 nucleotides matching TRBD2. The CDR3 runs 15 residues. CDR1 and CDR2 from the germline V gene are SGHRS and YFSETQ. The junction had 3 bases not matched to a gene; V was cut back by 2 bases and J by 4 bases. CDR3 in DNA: TGCGCCAGCAGCTTTAGAGCGGGAGGGTACAATGAGCAGTTCTTC. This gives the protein CASSFRAGGYNEQFF.

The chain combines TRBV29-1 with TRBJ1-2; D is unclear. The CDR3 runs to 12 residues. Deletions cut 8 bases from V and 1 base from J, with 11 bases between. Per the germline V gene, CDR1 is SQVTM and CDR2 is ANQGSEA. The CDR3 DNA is TGCAGCCGGGTATCGGGTAACTATGGCTACACCTTC. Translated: CSRVSGNYGYTF. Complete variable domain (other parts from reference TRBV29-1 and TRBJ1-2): SAVISQKPSRDICQRGTSLTIQCQVDSQVTMMFWYRQQPGQSLTLIATANQGSEATYESGFVIDKFPISRPNLTFSTLTVSNMSPEDSSIYLCSRVSGNYGYTFGSGTRLTVV.